These 20 T cell receptor beta chains came from one sample sequenced in a study of cytotoxic CD8 clonotypes in ibrutinib-treated CLL. Libraries were prepared by immunoSEQ multiplex PCR; TCRdb keeps only in-frame clonotypes and omits some of them. The sample holds about 17,000 clones, about 64% seen once. Sequences were derived from PBMCs, sampled after 12 months of ibrutinib treatment. Receptors originate from a human donor with chronic lymphocytic leukemia.

This clone was seen just once. The V gene is TRBV6-1, the J gene TRBJ1-4; D remains unclear. Germline CDR1 is MNHNS and CDR2 is SASEGT. The CDR3 length is 11 residues. V was pared by 5 bases and J by 14 bases, with 12 bases between. The CDR3 loop reads CASSLSSGLFF. The CDR3 DNA reads TGTGCCAGCAGTCTATCGAGTGGGCTGTTTTTT.

V gene TRBV28 combines with J gene TRBJ2-6, with D possibly TRBD1 on 5 matching bases. The germline V gene encodes CDR1 MDHEN and CDR2 SYDVKM. The CDR3 runs to 18 residues. V was cut by 4 bases and J by 1 base, with 17 bases left in between. Written as DNA, the CDR3 is TGTGCCAGCAGTTCGACAGCCAACACTCCTTCTGGGGCCAACGTCCTGACTTTC. Its translation is CASSSTANTPSGANVLTF.

The chain carries TRBV27 and TRBJ2-1; 7 bases are a match to TRBD1. The germline CDR1 and CDR2 sequences are MNHEY and SMNVEV (reference sequence). Trimming removed 6 bases from V and 5 bases from J; junction bases left unmatched: 7. CDR3 length: 14 amino acids. Here the CDR3 reads CASRPLDRNNEQFF. The CDR3 region has the DNA TGTGCCAGCAGACCTTTGGACAGGAACAATGAGCAGTTCTTC.

V gene TRBV19 combines with J gene TRBJ1-5; D is uncertain. This CDR3 contains 15 residues. CDR1 is LNHDA, CDR2 SQIVND, per germline (reference sequence). Deletions cut 0 bases from V and 5 bases from J, with 11 bases between. CDR3 amino acids: CASSIEAREDQPQHF. DNA for the CDR3: TGTGCCAGTAGTATAGAAGCCCGGGAGGATCAGCCCCAGCATTTT. Full variable domain (outside the CDR3, taken from reference TRBV19 and TRBJ1-5): DGGITQSPKYLFRKEGQNVTLSCEQNLNHDAMYWYRQDPGQGLRLIYYSQIVNDFQKGDIAEGYSVSREKKESFPLTVTSAQKNPTAFYLCASSIEAREDQPQHFGDGTRLSIL.

The chain joins TRBV19 to TRBJ2-3; D is unresolved. The germline CDR1 and CDR2 sequences are LNHDA and SQIVND (reference sequence). The CDR3 is made up of 11 amino acids. V lost 7 bases and J 4 bases, leaving 6 bases between the germline ends. The CDR3 DNA reads TGTGCCAGTACCGGGTCAGATACGCAGTATTTT. Protein: CASTGSDTQYF. The whole variable domain, filled in from reference TRBV19 and TRBJ2-3, reads DGGITQSPKYLFRKEGQNVTLSCEQNLNHDAMYWYRQDPGQGLRLIYYSQIVNDFQKGDIAEGYSVSREKKESFPLTVTSAQKNPTAFYLCASTGSDTQYFGPGTRLTVL.

The V call is TRBV9, the J call TRBJ2-7; no clear D. With 0 bases removed from V and 0 bases from J, the gap between germline ends came to 10 bases. Germline-derived CDR1 and CDR2 are SGDLS and YYNGEE. This CDR3 comprises 15 residues. The DNA for the CDR3 is TGTGCCAGCAGCGTAGACCCAGTCCCCTCCTACGAGCAGTACTTC. Protein: CASSVDPVPSYEQYF.

The rearrangement joins TRBV5-5 to TRBJ1-3, with D hard to call. CDR1 and CDR2 from the germline V gene are SGHKS and YYEKEE (reference sequence). The CDR3 contains 15 residues. The ends were cut back, 4 bases at V and 0 bases at J, with 11 bases in the middle. The CDR3 DNA reads TGTGCCAGCAGCCGGACTGAAGACTCTGGAAACACCATATATTTT. Translated, it gives CASSRTEDSGNTIYF.

The chain is built from TRBV28 and TRBJ2-3, with D possibly being TRBD1 (6 bases). The CDR3 contains 15 residues. Germline CDR1 and CDR2: MDHEN and SYDVKM. V dropped 5 bases and J dropped 8 bases, with 20 bases sitting between them. CDR3 loop: CASSPATRGQGTQYF. The CDR3 DNA sequence: TGTGCCAGCAGTCCTGCGACCAGGGGCCAAGGTACGCAGTATTTT. The complete variable domain, with remaining parts taken from reference TRBV28 and TRBJ2-3, reads DVKVTQSSRYLVKRTGEKVFLECVQDMDHENMFWYRQDPGLGLRLIYFSYDVKMKEKGDIPEGYSVSREKKERFSLILESASTNQTSMYLCASSPATRGQGTQYFGPGTRLTVL.

V is TRBV7-2 and J is TRBJ2-7, with 7 bases aligning to TRBD1. Germline V gene lookup returns CDR1 SGHTA and CDR2 FQGNSA. V lost 7 bases, J lost 4 bases, and 4 bases stayed unmatched. This CDR3 spans 12 amino acids. The chain's CDR3 is CASTLDRYEQYF. The CDR3 DNA reads as TGTGCCAGCACCTTGGACAGGTACGAGCAGTACTTC.

This clone came up once. V usage is TRBV6-6 and J usage is TRBJ2-5; D is ambiguous. V was trimmed by 4 bases and J by 5 bases, leaving 11 bases between them. Per germline, CDR1 MNHNY and CDR2 SVGAGI (reference sequence). The CDR3 has 13 amino acids. This CDR3 is CASSWAQRETQYF. In DNA, the CDR3 is TGTGCCAGCAGTTGGGCCCAGAGGGAGACCCAGTACTTC.

The J gene is TRBJ2-7, the V gene TRBV9, with 10 bases that match TRBD1. V trimming: 0 bases; J trimming: 6 bases; junction bases outside the gene matches: 6. This CDR3 spans 15 amino acids. Per germline, CDR1 SGDLS and CDR2 YYNGEE. CDR3 amino acids: CASSVDWDRGGEQYF. The CDR3 DNA reads TGTGCCAGCAGCGTAGACTGGGACAGGGGCGGCGAGCAGTACTTC.

The rearrangement uses TRBV5-1 and TRBJ2-7; TRBD2 might be the D (6 bases). Germline CDR1 and CDR2: SGHRS and YFSETQ. This CDR3 has 13 amino acids. V lost 4 bases and J 3 bases, leaving 11 bases between the germline ends. CDR3 in DNA: TGCGCCAGCAGCAGCGCTAGCGTCTACGAGCAGTACTTC. Residues: CASSSASVYEQYF.

This clone was recorded a few times. The gene calls are TRBV11-2 and TRBJ2-3; the D gene is possibly TRBD2 (6 bases). The CDR3 covers 15 residues. Germline CDR1 SGHAT, CDR2 FQNNGV. V was clipped by 2 bases and J by 6 bases, with 15 bases between them. This CDR3 is CASSLPGPREDTQYF. The CDR3 nucleotides read TGTGCCAGCAGCTTACCGGGGCCTCGGGAGGATACGCAGTATTTT.

This clone came up once. V and J are TRBV4-2 and TRBJ1-3; D gene uncertain. The CDR3 length is 17 residues. Germline loops: CDR1 LGHNA, CDR2 YNFKEQ. Deletions cut 0 bases from V and 7 bases from J, with 19 bases between. The CDR3 protein is CASSQELVGVSGNTIYF. The CDR3 DNA reads TGTGCCAGCAGCCAAGAGTTGGTTGGGGTCTCGGGGAACACCATATATTTT.

The rearrangement joins TRBV10-3 to TRBJ2-6; possible D gene TRBD2, 5 bases. The CDR3 is 15 amino acids. The V end was cut by 3 bases, the J end by 2 bases, with 8 bases between. Looked up from germline, CDR1 is ENHRY and CDR2 is SYGVKD. CDR3 sequence reads: CAISDPGAGANVLTF. The DNA of the CDR3 is TGTGCCATCAGTGACCCCGGGGCTGGGGCCAACGTCCTGACTTTC.

This clone has just a few counts. The genes are TRBV11-2 and TRBJ2-1; D might be TRBD2 (6 bases). Germline V gene lookup returns CDR1 SGHAT and CDR2 FQNNGV. Trimming left V 1 base short and J 0 bases short, with 13 bases between. The CDR3 has 17 amino acids. In nucleotides, the CDR3 is TGTGCCAGCAGCTTAGGGGCGGGGCCGAGCTCCTACAATGAGCAGTTCTTC. Its translation: CASSLGAGPSSYNEQFF.

The genes are TRBV7-2 and TRBJ2-1; 8 bases line up with TRBD2. CDR3 size: 15 residues. V lost 2 bases to trimming and J lost 8 bases; unmatched junction nucleotides: 8. CDR1 is SGHTA and CDR2 is FQGNSA in the germline V gene. This chain's CDR3 is CASSLRLATEDEQFF. Written as DNA, the CDR3 is TGTGCCAGCAGCTTAAGACTAGCGACGGAGGATGAGCAGTTCTTC.

The J gene is TRBJ2-3, the V gene TRBV27, with TRBD1 matching 10 bases. The germline V gene has CDR1 MNHEY and CDR2 SMNVEV (reference sequence). V lost 6 bases and J lost 3; bases outside the gene matches: 3. CDR3 length: 14 amino acids. CDR3 sequence reads: CASSRDRGTDTQYF. CDR3 nucleotide sequence: TGTGCCAGCAGCCGGGACAGGGGTACAGATACGCAGTATTTT.

The table lists this clone with a count of one. The rearrangement uses TRBV6-4 and TRBJ2-3; D is uncertain. Trimming took off 2 bases at V and 1 base at J, with 13 bases between the two ends. This CDR3 has 16 amino acids. Germline V gene sequence: CDR1 MRHNA, CDR2 SNTAGT. The CDR3: CASSDRVGQGTDTQYF. The DNA of the CDR3 is TGTGCCAGCAGTGACCGTGTAGGGCAGGGCACAGATACGCAGTATTTT.

This chain joins TRBV11-3 and TRBJ2-7; TRBD2 matches at 7 bases. The CDR3 covers 13 residues. Germline V gene lookup returns CDR1 SGHNT and CDR2 YENEEA. J lost 0 bases, V lost 8 bases, and 4 bases had no gene match. DNA for the CDR3: TGTGCCAGCTCGGAGCGGGACTCCTACGAGCAGTACTTC. Residues: CASSERDSYEQYF.